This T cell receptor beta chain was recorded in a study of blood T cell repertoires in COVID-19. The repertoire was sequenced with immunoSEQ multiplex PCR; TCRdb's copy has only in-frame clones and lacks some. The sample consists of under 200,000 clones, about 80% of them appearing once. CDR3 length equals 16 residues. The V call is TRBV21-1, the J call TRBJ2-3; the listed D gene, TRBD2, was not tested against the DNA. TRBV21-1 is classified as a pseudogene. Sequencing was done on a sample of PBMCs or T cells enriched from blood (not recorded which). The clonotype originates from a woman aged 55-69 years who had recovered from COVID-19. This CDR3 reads CASSGLGPTTRDTQYF. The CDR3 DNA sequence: TGTGCCAGCAGCGGACTAGGGCCGACGACGAGAGATACGCAGTATTTT.